This TCR beta chain stems from a study of blood T cell repertoires in COVID-19 (dated by TCRdb to 2020 to 2021). Regarding the complete study: Collaborator samples came from the United States, Italy and Spain and covered acute and convalescent phases of COVID-19. The repertoires were released in a freely available public database intended as a resource for research on the immune response to SARS-CoV-2. The material from the prospective study consisted of cDNA or gDNA derived from T cells, B-cell-depleted T cells, or PBMCs. Subjects who had been exposed to COVID-19, were actively infected with it, or had recovered from it provided the deeply sampled blood TCRbeta repertoires that made up the dataset. The sample metadata nearly always contained a de-identified subject ID, COVID-19 status, age in years and sex. Where available, HLA class I and class II types were obtained from metadata supplied by the sample provider rather than from assay-based typing. Samples came from the ongoing ImmuneRACE study (first 160 participants) plus 1,254 subjects from 6 global collaborators.

Worth noting for this clone: Which antigen it targets is not known. Base qualities were left out, and no much larger clone turns up one base away.

Findings and caveats that apply to the study as a whole: How much clinical and demographic metadata was included differed by source and by participant, and the metadata was provided uncurated.

V is cut by 3 bases and J by 6 bases, and the space between the germline ends is 14 bases. Sequences SGHVS (CDR1) and FQNEAQ (CDR2) are obtained from the germline V gene. The CDR3 runs 14 residues from the cysteine to the phenylalanine. The retained sequence is limited to the CDR3, 42 bases, with the frame set at the first base. The immunoSEQ Assay, a bias-controlled multiplex PCR, was used to amplify TCRbeta CDR3 regions from genomic DNA. The original methods were these. Within the assay, amplification of reference gene primers was used to estimate how many nucleated cells each sample contained. Sequence reads were collapsed and filtered to measure the absolute abundance of every unique TCRbeta CDR3 rearrangement. For each sample, productive Simpson clonality was calculated by taking the square root of Simpson's diversity index across productive rearrangements. Sourced from immuneACCESS, this table was stored by TCRdb with only in-frame sequences that have V and J called. A share of the clones is absent; for the studies checked, an unresolved V gene accounts for under half, and the remainder has no known explanation. V, J and clone size reflect that table, while D and trimming were determined from the DNA. Present in this sample are about 280,000 clones, 70% to 90% of which were seen just once. Around 10% of the sample goes to the ten largest clones.

Each collaborating institution followed its own protocols to collect whole blood in K2EDTA tubes. Collaborator samples were shipped for TCRbeta analysis as frozen whole blood, isolated PBMCs, or DNA extracted from either sample type. This receptor was identified in a woman aged 70-85 years with acute or convalescent COVID-19. Recombination linked TRBV7-8 to TRBJ1-2; a tentative D match to TRBD1 spans 5 bases. Source material: peripheral blood. The DNA reads TGTGCCAGCAGCTTGGGGAGGGGCAGAGATGGCTACACCTTC. It encodes CASSLGRGRDGYTF.